Listed here are 16 T cell receptor beta chains from one sample, sequenced in a study of blood T cell repertoires in COVID-19. The repertoire was sequenced with immunoSEQ multiplex PCR; TCRdb's copy has only in-frame clones and lacks some. The table includes roughly 220,000 clones, roughly 84% detected once. The specimen was peripheral blood. These receptors were obtained from a woman aged 40 to 55 who had recovered from COVID-19.

V gene TRBV6-2 or TRBV6-3 combines with J gene TRBJ1-5; D uncertain. Trimming took 4 bases from V and 12 from J, leaving 22 bases between them. Per the germline V gene, CDR1 is MNHEY and CDR2 is SVGEGT. This CDR3 has 15 residues. The CDR3 is CASSSPTFNTVLQHF. For the CDR3, the DNA is TGTGCCAGCAGTTCACCCACTTTTAATACAGTACTCCAGCATTTT.

V and J are TRBV19 and TRBJ1-6; no firm D call. Trimming pared 10 bases from V and 8 bases from J, leaving 15 bases between. The length of the CDR3 is 13 residues. Germline V gives CDR1 LNHDA, CDR2 SQIVND (reference sequence). The CDR3 bases are TGTGCCACCTCTAACACGGAGGATTCACCCCTCCACTTT. Protein sequence: CATSNTEDSPLHF.

Points on this clone: The sample has other DNA sequences that encode this CDR3 too. The CDR3 DNA reads as TGTGCCAGCAGTGGGCAGGGATATGGCTACACCTTC. Translating it yields CASSGQGYGYTF. This chain connects TRBV2 to TRBJ1-2; perhaps TRBD1 as D (5 bases). The V end lost 4 bases, the J end lost 5 bases, and 8 bases lay between the germline ends. Germline lookup yields CDR1 SNHLY and CDR2 FYNNEI. CDR3 length: 12 amino acids.

This clone was observed once. V is TRBV3-1 (or the pseudogene TRBV3-2) and J is TRBJ2-1, with 12 bases identical to TRBD2. The CDR3 loop spans 16 amino acids. CDR1 is LGHDT and CDR2 is YNNKEL in the germline V gene (reference sequence). Unmatched junction bases numbered 9, after V lost 3 bases and J lost 9 bases. Here the CDR3 DNA reads TGTGCCAGCAGCCAGGCTAGCGGGGGGGCTTGGGCTGAGCAGTTCTTC. It encodes CASSQASGGAWAEQFF.

The chain is built from TRBV18 and TRBJ2-1; tentatively, D is TRBD2 (6 bases). The CDR3 runs to 15 residues. Per the germline V gene, CDR1 is KGHSH and CDR2 is LQKENI. The ends were cut back, 5 bases at V and 5 bases at J, with 16 bases in the middle. The CDR3 DNA follows: TGTGCCAGCTCAGCCGCGGGGCAATGGAACAATGAGCAGTTCTTC. This encodes CASSAAGQWNNEQFF.

V and J are TRBV13 and TRBJ2-7; D gene unclear. Trimming cost V 1 base and J 7 bases, with 8 bases left between them. The CDR3 contains 12 residues. CDR1 PRHDT and CDR2 FYEKMQ come from the germline V gene (reference sequence). The CDR3 spells CASSLATREQYF. CDR3 DNA: TGTGCCAGCAGCTTAGCAACGAGGGAGCAGTACTTC.

The chain is built from TRBV11-3 and TRBJ2-1, with 7 positions matching TRBD2. Germline CDR1 SGHNT, CDR2 YENEEA. V was pared by 0 bases and J by 7 bases, with 12 bases of the junction left unmatched. CDR3 length: 17 amino acids. As DNA, the CDR3 is TGTGCCAGCAGCTTAGATTCTGGTCTAGCGGTCCTAAATGAGCAGTTCTTC. Amino acids: CASSLDSGLAVLNEQFF.

The chain joins TRBV19 to TRBJ1-2; a possible D gene is TRBD1 (6 bases). CDR1 is LNHDA and CDR2 is SQIVND in the germline V gene (reference sequence). V was cut by 4 bases and J by 4 bases, with 16 bases left in between. The CDR3 loop spans 15 amino acids. CDR3 loop: CASSNLGGRGYGYTF. The CDR3 DNA is TGTGCCAGTAGTAACCTCGGGGGGCGCGGCTATGGCTACACCTTC. Using reference TRBV19 and TRBJ1-2 for the parts outside the CDR3, the full variable domain is DGGITQSPKYLFRKEGQNVTLSCEQNLNHDAMYWYRQDPGQGLRLIYYSQIVNDFQKGDIAEGYSVSREKKESFPLTVTSAQKNPTAFYLCASSNLGGRGYGYTFGSGTRLTVV.

This chain uses TRBV6-1 with TRBJ2-3; 9 bases map to TRBD2. Germline values: CDR1 MNHNS, CDR2 SASEGT. Losses at the gene ends were 2 bases for V and 1 base for J; bases not matched to a gene: 4. This CDR3 has 16 residues. This chain's CDR3 is CASSESSGGGTDTQYF. The CDR3 nucleotides read TGTGCCAGCAGTGAAAGTAGCGGGGGCGGCACAGATACGCAGTATTTT.

This clone was picked up one time. V is TRBV15 and J is TRBJ2-3; D perhaps matches TRBD2 (6 bases). Trimming pared 6 bases from V and 0 bases from J, leaving 13 bases between. The V gene's germline CDR1 is LNHNV and CDR2 YYDKDF (reference sequence). The CDR3 contains 15 residues. The CDR3 DNA is TGTGCCACCAGTCCCTTGGGACTCAGCACAGATACGCAGTATTTT. Amino acid sequence: CATSPLGLSTDTQYF.

The chain is built from TRBV19 and TRBJ1-3; 9 bases line up with TRBD1. CDR1 and CDR2 from the germline V gene are LNHDA and SQIVND (reference sequence). The CDR3 contains 17 residues. Trimming at V came to 6 bases and at J to 2 bases, leaving 11 bases not matched to a gene. The CDR3 DNA follows: TGTGCCAGTAGCCACCCCGGACAGGGGAAGCCTGGAAACACCATATATTTT. This translates into CASSHPGQGKPGNTIYF.

The chain is built from TRBV9 and TRBJ2-2, with TRBD2 identical over 8 bases. Trimming at V came to 0 bases and at J to 7 bases, leaving 14 bases not matched to a gene. The CDR3 consists of 18 residues. Germline CDR1 SGDLS, CDR2 YYNGEE. CDR3 residues: CASSVATGVAGYHGELFF. The CDR3, as DNA: TGTGCCAGCAGCGTAGCTACGGGAGTAGCGGGGTATCACGGGGAGCTGTTTTTT.

The V gene is TRBV11-3, the J gene TRBJ2-7, with 11 bases that match TRBD2. This CDR3 is built from 15 residues. Looked up from germline, CDR1 is SGHNT and CDR2 is YENEEA. The V and J ends lost 5 bases and 3 bases, in that order; junction bases with no gene match: 6. This chain's CDR3 is CASSPVTSGIYEQYF. CDR3 in DNA: TGTGCCAGCAGCCCGGTGACTAGCGGGATCTACGAGCAGTACTTC.

This chain connects TRBV7-2 to TRBJ2-2; D unclear. The CDR3 length is 14 residues. V dropped 6 bases and J dropped 1 base, with 9 bases sitting between them. Germline CDR1 and CDR2: SGHTA and FQGNSA. Here the CDR3 DNA reads TGTGCCAGCAGTAAACAGCAGAACACCGGGGAGCTGTTTTTT. This gives the protein CASSKQQNTGELFF.

The V gene is TRBV11-2, the J gene TRBJ1-2; the D gene is possibly TRBD1 (6 bases). The CDR3 has 12 amino acids. Germline V lookup: CDR1 SGHAT, CDR2 FQNNGV. V was clipped by 1 base and J by 7 bases, with 7 bases between them. DNA of the CDR3: TGTGCCAGCAGCTTAGGGGGGCTTGGCTACACCTTC. As protein: CASSLGGLGYTF.

V and J are TRBV6-6 and TRBJ2-2; D is unresolved. Trimming pared 2 bases from V and 5 bases from J, leaving 3 bases between. Germline-derived CDR1 and CDR2 are MNHNY and SVGAGI (reference sequence). This CDR3 is built from 12 residues. The CDR3 sequence: CASSYATGELFF. In nucleotides, the CDR3 is TGTGCCAGCAGTTACGCGACCGGGGAGCTGTTTTTT.